The T cell receptor (beta chain) described here comes from a study of metastatic and nonmetastatic thyroid tumors. Study background: Comparative analysis of repertoires was undertaken across blood and tumor or nodule tissue obtained from malignant and benign thyroid patients.

Germline V gene sequence: CDR1 MGHDK, CDR2 SYGVNS. There are 12 residues in the CDR3. Trimming left V 6 bases short and J 4 bases short, with 9 bases between. As processed by the authors: Clinicopathological groups of papillary thyroid cancer showed CDR3 differences that were used to build a distant-metastasis classifier. TCRdb re-processed the PCR reads through MiXCR. These V and J calls rely on TCRdb rather than the paper's analysis. The repertoire holds about 40,000 clones, with approximately 15% as singletons. Until they underwent thyroid surgery, no patient had received any treatment. The table lists this clone with many counts.

This clonotype was obtained from a female donor with papillary thyroid cancer or a benign thyroid nodule (not recorded which). Some clones in this sample may be carry-over from other donors' samples. The sequencing input was blood. The gene calls are TRBV25-1 and TRBJ1-1; the D is unclear. DNA for the CDR3: TGTGCCAGCAGAAAGGGCGGCACTGAAGCTTTCTTT. This gives the protein CASRKGGTEAFF.